Sequencing of this T cell receptor (beta chain) was carried out in a study of cytomegalovirus exposure and HLA in healthy donors. General study findings and limits: The investigators catalogued some 160 TCR beta chains as cytomegalovirus-associated.

Each donor was healthy, and each was a bone marrow donor. This clone has only one observation. Its target is unknown. Use of 60 Vbeta and 13 Jbeta primers characterized the PCR. Measured with immunoSEQ multiplex PCR; TCRdb has only the in-frame clones, and not every one. The data contain 90,000 or so clones, about 81% of them singletons. The source is a woman aged 35 to 49 in good health and CMV-seronegative. Sequenced: PBMCs.

CDR3 sequence reads: CASSYPWDRVTETQYF. CDR3 bases: TGTGCCAGCAGTTACCCCTGGGACAGGGTAACGGAGACCCAGTACTTC. V and J are TRBV28 and TRBJ2-5; TRBD1 aligns across 9 bases. The CDR3 has 16 residues. The J segment lost 5 bases and the V segment lost 4 bases, leaving 11 bases of the junction unmatched. CDR1 is MDHEN and CDR2 is SYDVKM in the germline V gene. The full variable domain, its missing parts supplied by reference TRBV28 and TRBJ2-5, is DVKVTQSSRYLVKRTGEKVFLECVQDMDHENMFWYRQDPGLGLRLIYFSYDVKMKEKGDIPEGYSVSREKKERFSLILESASTNQTSMYLCASSYPWDRVTETQYFGPGTRLLVL.